This T cell receptor beta chain came from a study of immune cell composition in non-small cell lung cancer. Study conclusions and caveats: Shared sequences between tumour-reactive and dominant in vivo clones were not proven.

TCRdb keeps only in-frame clones here, not all; method: immunoSEQ multiplex PCR. The data hold around 3,100 clones, with roughly 82% observed a single time. The length of the CDR3 is 20 residues. Germline loops: CDR1 GTSNPN, CDR2 SVGIG (reference sequence). The trim removed 0 bases at V and 3 bases at J, leaving 17 bases unmatched. A word on this clone: Its antigen is not known.

The receptor's source is a human donor with non-small cell lung cancer. Sequences were obtained from lung tumor tissue. This chain links TRBV30 with TRBJ2-3; 11 nucleotides match TRBD2. Here the CDR3 reads CAWSVVRIYSGRALTDTQYF. CDR3 DNA: TGTGCCTGGAGTGTAGTTCGGATTTATAGCGGGAGGGCCCTGACAGATACGCAGTATTTT. Drawing the rest from reference TRBV30 and TRBJ2-3, the complete variable domain is SQTIHQWPATLVQPVGSPLSLECTVEGTSNPNLYWYRQAAGRGLQLLFYSVGIGQISSEVPQNLSASRPQDRQFILSSKKLLLSDSGFYLCAWSVVRIYSGRALTDTQYFGPGTRLTVL.